One sample yielded the 20 T cell receptor beta chains listed below, sequenced in a study of blood T cell repertoires in COVID-19. TCRdb's copy holds only in-frame clones and misses some; the assay was immunoSEQ multiplex PCR. The sample yields some 50,000 clones, around 80% seen once. The sequencing sample was made of peripheral blood. The origin of the receptors is a man aged 50-59 years with acute or convalescent COVID-19.

The chain combines TRBV28 with TRBJ2-2; a weak D match, TRBD1 (5 bases). The V end was cut by 6 bases, the J end by 3 bases, with 17 bases between. Germline CDR1 and CDR2: MDHEN and SYDVKM. CDR3 length: 16 residues. The CDR3 DNA sequence: TGTGCCAGCAGCCATTCGTTGGGCAGGGACACCGGGGAGCTGTTTTTT. As protein: CASSHSLGRDTGELFF.

This clone was detected only once. The V call is TRBV7-3, the J call TRBJ2-2; 10 bases are a match to TRBD1. The CDR3 loop spans 16 amino acids. Germline trimming cut 5 bases from V and 4 bases from J; bases unmatched to any gene: 7. Germline CDR1 and CDR2: SGHTA and FQGTGA. CDR3 loop: CASSPGRTGGTGELFF. CDR3 in DNA: TGTGCCAGCAGCCCTGGGCGGACAGGGGGCACCGGGGAGCTGTTTTTT.

The rearrangement uses TRBV27 and TRBJ1-2; 8 nucleotides line up with TRBD1. The CDR3 is made up of 13 amino acids. CDR1 and CDR2 (germline): MNHEY, SMNVEV (reference sequence). J gave up 7 bases and V 7 bases, and 8 bases lay outside the gene matches. CDR3 residues: CASTAGQGTGYTF. The CDR3 coding sequence is TGTGCCAGCACTGCCGGACAGGGCACTGGCTACACCTTC.

V usage is TRBV11-1 and J usage is TRBJ2-2; tentatively, D is TRBD1 (6 bases). The CDR3 totals 14 residues. V shed 5 bases and J shed 5 bases, with 12 bases lying between them. Per the germline V gene, CDR1 is SGHAT and CDR2 is FQDESV (reference sequence). The CDR3 DNA sequence: TGTGCCAGCAGCCCGGACAGCGCAACCGGGGAGCTGTTTTTT. Amino acid sequence: CASSPDSATGELFF.

The chain uses TRBV5-1 and TRBJ2-7; 9 bases line up with TRBD1. Germline V gene sequence: CDR1 SGHRS, CDR2 YFSETQ. This CDR3 is built from 13 residues. The V segment lost 4 bases and the J segment 6 bases; nucleotides outside the gene matches: 5. The CDR3 sequence: CASSPGTGSEQYF. The CDR3 DNA is TGCGCCAGCAGCCCTGGGACAGGGAGCGAGCAGTACTTC.

This clone was seen once. This chain links TRBV20-1 with TRBJ2-3; 13 bases are a match to TRBD2. The V gene end was trimmed by 3 bases and the J gene end by 3 bases; junction bases not matched to a gene: 3. CDR1 DFQATT and CDR2 SNEGSKA come from the germline V gene (reference sequence). This CDR3 region has 15 residues. The DNA for the CDR3 is TGCAGTGCTAGTCCGACTAGCGGGAGGACAGATACGCAGTATTTT. Its protein product is CSASPTSGRTDTQYF.

This chain links TRBV5-4 with TRBJ1-2, with no clear D. The CDR3 is 15 residues long. Trimming left V 4 bases short and J 8 bases short, with 21 bases between. Germline V gene data show CDR1 as SGHNT and CDR2 as YYREEE (reference sequence). The CDR3 nucleotides read TGTGCCAGCAGCCACAATTTAGAGGCCCGCGTGGGCTACACCTTC. It translates to CASSHNLEARVGYTF.

The chain links TRBV27 to TRBJ1-2, with 9 bases fitting TRBD1. Unmatched junction bases numbered 5, after V lost 5 bases and J lost 1 base. CDR1 MNHEY and CDR2 SMNVEV come from the germline V gene (reference sequence). CDR3 size: 15 residues. The CDR3 here is CASSRQGGINYGYTF. As DNA, the CDR3 is TGTGCCAGCAGTCGACAGGGGGGGATTAACTATGGCTACACCTTC.

The V gene is TRBV4-1, the J gene TRBJ2-7; D is perhaps TRBD2 (6 bases). The CDR3 is made up of 13 amino acids. V was trimmed by 1 base and J by 2 bases, leaving 6 bases between them. Per germline, CDR1 MGHRA and CDR2 YSYEKL. CDR3 protein: CASSQGLAYEQYF. CDR3 DNA sequence: TGCGCCAGCAGCCAAGGACTAGCCTACGAGCAGTACTTC.

The chain couples TRBV9 to TRBJ2-3, with D possibly matching TRBD2 (7 bases). There are 15 residues in the CDR3. Germline CDR1 SGDLS, CDR2 YYNGEE. Trimming removed 0 bases from V and 6 bases from J, with 14 bases in between. The CDR3 reads CASSVAAGARDTQYF. CDR3 sequence (DNA): TGTGCCAGCAGCGTAGCTGCGGGGGCCCGCGATACGCAGTATTTT.

V is TRBV6-5 and J is TRBJ1-4; 7 positions agree with TRBD1. The germline V gene has CDR1 MNHEY and CDR2 SVGAGI. V shed 6 bases, J shed 4 bases, and the junction held 5 bases outside the gene matches. The CDR3 is 14 residues long. The CDR3 DNA reads TGTGCCAGCAGACGGGACAGTCATAATGAAAAACTGTTTTTT. It translates to CASRRDSHNEKLFF.

The V gene is TRBV29-1, the J gene TRBJ1-1; D is unresolved. Looked up from germline, CDR1 is SQVTM and CDR2 is ANQGSEA. V was pared by 6 bases and J by 4 bases, with 15 bases between. The CDR3 spans 13 residues. CDR3 coding DNA: TGCAGCGTCTCCCCGGGTCGGGGCACTGAAGCTTTCTTT. Translation: CSVSPGRGTEAFF. Based on the CDR3 plus reference TRBV29-1 and TRBJ1-1, the full variable domain is SAVISQKPSRDICQRGTSLTIQCQVDSQVTMMFWYRQQPGQSLTLIATANQGSEATYESGFVIDKFPISRPNLTFSTLTVSNMSPEDSSIYLCSVSPGRGTEAFFGQGTRLTVV.

In its sample, this clone was seen a few times. The chain links TRBV6-1 to TRBJ2-1; TRBD2 is a possible D gene (7 bases). CDR1 is MNHNS and CDR2 is SASEGT in the germline V gene. The CDR3 sequence is 16 residues long. V shed 2 bases and J shed 5 bases, with 16 bases lying between them. CDR3 nucleotide sequence: TGTGCCAGCAGTGAAATTAGGGGGGGGACCGACAATGAGCAGTTCTTC. Amino acid sequence: CASSEIRGGTDNEQFF.

The rearrangement joins TRBV27 to TRBJ2-3; maybe TRBD1 (6 bases). The CDR3 length is 16 residues. CDR1 is MNHEY and CDR2 is SMNVEV in the germline V gene (reference sequence). V was shortened by 6 bases and J by 2 bases, with 18 bases between the two germline ends. The DNA of the CDR3 is TGTGCCAGCAGCAATACCGGGACACAACTCACAGATACGCAGTATTTT. It codes for CASSNTGTQLTDTQYF.

The chain combines TRBV7-2 with TRBJ1-6; a weak D match, TRBD1 (6 bases). Germline assignment: CDR1 SGHTA and CDR2 FQGNSA. V lost 5 bases, J lost 4 bases, and 9 bases lay in between. The CDR3 is 14 amino acids. The CDR3 DNA reads as TGTGCCAGCAGCGGACAGATTTATAATTCACCCCTCCACTTT. Its protein product is CASSGQIYNSPLHF.

The chain joins TRBV5-1 to TRBJ2-3; 12 positions match TRBD2. With 4 bases clipped from V and 2 bases from J, the junction kept 8 bases outside the gene matches. CDR1 SGHRS and CDR2 YFSETQ come from the germline V gene. CDR3 length equals 17 residues. CDR3 sequence reads: CASSARLAGDDTDTQYF. The CDR3 DNA sequence: TGCGCCAGCAGCGCTAGACTAGCGGGAGACGACACAGATACGCAGTATTTT.

This clone turned up a few times. The chain combines TRBV6-6 with TRBJ2-7; TRBD1 agrees at 9 bases. CDR3 length equals 15 residues. Trimming took 7 bases from V and 3 from J; bases not matched to a gene: 10. The germline V gene encodes CDR1 MNHNY and CDR2 SVGAGI (reference sequence). The DNA for the CDR3 is TGTGCCAGCACTTGGCAGACAGGGGGTATCTACGAGCAGTACTTC. This gives the protein CASTWQTGGIYEQYF.

The V gene is TRBV5-6, the J gene TRBJ1-1; D remains unclear. There are 14 residues in the CDR3. V shed 4 bases and J shed 1 base, with 11 bases lying between them. Germline-derived CDR1 and CDR2 are SGHDT and YYEEEE. Here the CDR3 reads CASSRSPKNTEAFF. The CDR3 DNA is TGTGCCAGCAGCAGAAGCCCCAAGAACACTGAAGCTTTCTTT. Complete variable domain (other parts from reference TRBV5-6 and TRBJ1-1): DAGVTQSPTHLIKTRGQQVTLRCSPKSGHDTVSWYQQALGQGPQFIFQYYEEEERQRGNFPDRFSGHQFPNYSSELNVNALLLGDSALYLCASSRSPKNTEAFFGQGTRLTVV.

The chain links TRBV19 to TRBJ2-5, with 7 bases fitting TRBD2. With V trimmed by 4 bases and J by 4 bases, 12 bases remained unmatched. The CDR3 is made up of 16 amino acids. Germline V CDR1 and CDR2: LNHDA, SQIVND (reference sequence). The CDR3 DNA reads as TGTGCCAGTAGTACCTCAGTGCTAGCGGCAGGAGAGACCCAGTACTTC. Translating gives CASSTSVLAAGETQYF.

As regards this clone: Mismatch with germline at one junction end may stem from a read error. The rearrangement joins TRBV18 to TRBJ1-4; no clear D. The CDR3 sequence is 14 residues long. Germline CDR1 and CDR2: KGHSH and LQKENI. The DNA of the CDR3 is TGTGCCAGCTCACTCCTTCAGGATAATGACAAACTGTTTTTT. It translates to CASSLLQDNDKLFF.